A selection of T cell receptor beta chains follows, all from one sample in a study of T cells after yellow fever vaccination. TCRdb reprocessed the 5' RACE reads with MiXCR, giving one entry per CDR3 protein. This sample yields around 150,000 distinct CDR3 sequences, of which less than 9% are seen a single time; more than 2% belongs to the top ten. The sequencing here drew on CD4+ T cells sorted from PBMCs, taken around 5 days after the first yellow fever vaccination. The receptor set was obtained from a man aged 18 to 30 who received the YFV17D yellow fever vaccine. Each CDR3 is given with its conserved first and last residue. The order of the fields is D gene, V gene, clone size, J gene, CDR3 DNA, CDR3 protein. The D gene is left open where the match is weak. The size of a clone is reported for some rows only, either as once, few or many, or as a class for expanded clones.

NA	TRBV20-1	NA	TRBJ2-2	TGCAGTGCTACACGGTTCGGGAGCAGCACCGGGGAGCTGTTTTTT	CSATRFGSSTGELFF
NA	TRBV5-4	NA	TRBJ2-3	TGTGCCAGCAGCAAAATAGCGGGCACAGATACGCAGTATTTT	CASSKIAGTDTQYF
NA	TRBV28	many	TRBJ2-5	TGTGCCAGCAGTATGGCGGCAGCCCAAGAGACCCAGTACTTC	CASSMAAAQETQYF
NA	TRBV6-1	few	TRBJ2-3	TGTGCCAGCAAGTACCCCGGCCAACAAAGCACAGATACGCAGTATTTT	CASKYPGQQSTDTQYF
TRBD2	TRBV7-2	many	TRBJ2-3	TGTGCCAGCAGCTCAGCTTTCCTAGCGGGGGGAGGGACAGATACGCAGTATTTT	CASSSAFLAGGGTDTQYF
NA	TRBV6-4	many	TRBJ1-6	TGTGCCACTCCGACGGGGGACCAAGCCCTGGCGGGTGCACCCCTCCACTTT	CATPTGDQALAGAPLHF
TRBD1	TRBV2	few	TRBJ1-1	TGTGCCAGCAGTAAGGGACAGGGTGGTGAAAACACTGAAGCTTTCTTT	CASSKGQGGENTEAFF
NA	TRBV6-5	many	TRBJ1-6	TGTGCCAGCAGCCCGCGGGGGGCCAATAATTCACCCCTCCACTTT	CASSPRGANNSPLHF
NA	TRBV9	many	TRBJ1-5	TGTGCCAGCAGCGTGGGACCTAATCAGCCCCAGCATTTT	CASSVGPNQPQHF
TRBD2	TRBV5-1	many	TRBJ2-1	TGCGCCAGCAGCTTCGGGACTAGCGGGTACAATGAGCAGTTCTTC	CASSFGTSGYNEQFF
NA	TRBV29-1	many	TRBJ2-1	TGCAGCGTTGAGGCGGGGGCCTCGGGGAGCTACAATGAGCAGTTCTTC	CSVEAGASGSYNEQFF
NA	TRBV10-3	few	TRBJ2-2	TGTGCCACCGCACTCGGGGCCGGCACCGGGGAGCTGTTTTTT	CATALGAGTGELFF
NA	TRBV4-3	many	TRBJ2-7	TGCGCCAGCAGCCAAAATTCCGCCGTAGGCAGGGATACATACGAGCAGTACTTC	CASSQNSAVGRDTYEQYF
NA	TRBV19	many	TRBJ1-1	TGTGCCAGTAGTACCGGACGGACGGTGAACACTGAAGCTTTCTTT	CASSTGRTVNTEAFF
TRBD1	TRBV7-2	many	TRBJ2-5	TGTGCCAGCAGAGACAGGGTGGAGACCCAGTACTTC	CASRDRVETQYF
NA	TRBV9	NA	TRBJ2-2	TGTGCCAGCAGCGTTTCACAAATCACCGGGGAGCTGTTTTTT	CASSVSQITGELFF
NA	TRBV9	few	TRBJ1-3	TGTGCCAGCAGCGTAGAGGCCGCCGGAAACACCATATATTTT	CASSVEAAGNTIYF
TRBD1	TRBV6-1	NA	TRBJ2-3	TGTGCCAGCACCCCTACGGACAGGGTTGACACAGATACGCAGTATTTT	CASTPTDRVDTDTQYF
NA	TRBV28	many	TRBJ1-6	TGTGCCAGCAGCCCCACAGGGTTCTCCTATAATTCACCCCTCCACTTT	CASSPTGFSYNSPLHF
TRBD1	TRBV6-1	few	TRBJ1-2	TGTGCCAGCAGCCGATTCGGAACCGGGACAGGGTCTTATGGCTACACCTTC	CASSRFGTGTGSYGYTF
TRBD1	TRBV28	few	TRBJ2-7	TGTGCCAGCAGTTTGGAAGGGACAGGGAGGTACGAGCAGTACTTC	CASSLEGTGRYEQYF
NA	TRBV7-2	many	TRBJ2-1	TGTGCCAGCAGCTCCGAGACCCGTAATGAGCAGTTCTTC	CASSSETRNEQFF